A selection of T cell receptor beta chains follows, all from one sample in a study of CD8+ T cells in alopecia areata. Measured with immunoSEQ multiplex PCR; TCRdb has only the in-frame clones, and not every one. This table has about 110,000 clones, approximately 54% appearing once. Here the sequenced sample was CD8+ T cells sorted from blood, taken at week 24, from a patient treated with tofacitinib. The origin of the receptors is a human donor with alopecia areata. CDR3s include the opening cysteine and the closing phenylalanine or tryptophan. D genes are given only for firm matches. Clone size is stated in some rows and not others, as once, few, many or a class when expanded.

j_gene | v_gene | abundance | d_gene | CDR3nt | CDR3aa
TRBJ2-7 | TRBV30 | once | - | TGTGCCTGGAGTGTAAGCAGGGCCTACGAGCAGTACTTC | CAWSVSRAYEQYF
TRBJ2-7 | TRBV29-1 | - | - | TGCAGCGTTGAAGATGAATTCTGGGGGCAGTACTTC | CSVEDEFWGQYF
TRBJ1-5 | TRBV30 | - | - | TGTGCCTGGAGTGTGGACGGTAGCAATCAGCCCCAGCATTTT | CAWSVDGSNQPQHF
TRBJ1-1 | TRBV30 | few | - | TGTGCCTGGAGTTATGGGGGGGCCACTGAAGCTTTCTTT | CAWSYGGATEAFF
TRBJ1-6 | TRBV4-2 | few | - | TGTGCCAGCAGCCACGGAGACCGGCCCCGAAGTAGTTCACCCCTCCACTTT | CASSHGDRPRSSSPLHF
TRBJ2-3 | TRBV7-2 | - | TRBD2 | TGTGCCAGCAGCCTCCCCCGGGGGGAGGGAACAGATACGCAGTATTTT | CASSLPRGEGTDTQYF
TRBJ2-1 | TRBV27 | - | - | TGTGCCAGCAGTTTTGGTTGGGGGGACCGATACAATGAGCAGTTCTTC | CASSFGWGDRYNEQFF
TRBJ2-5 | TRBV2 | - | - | TGTGCCAGCAGTGACAGTTGGCCAGAGTACCAAGAGACCCAGTACTTC | CASSDSWPEYQETQYF
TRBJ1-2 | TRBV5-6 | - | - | TGTGCCAGCAGCTTGGACAGGAACTATGGCTACACCTTC | CASSLDRNYGYTF
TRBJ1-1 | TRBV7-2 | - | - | TGTGCCAGCAACGAAGGGCCGGTGATGAACACTGAAGCTTTCTTT | CASNEGPVMNTEAFF
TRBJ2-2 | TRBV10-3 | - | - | TGTGCCATCAGTGAATTCACCGGGGAGCTGTTTTTT | CAISEFTGELFF
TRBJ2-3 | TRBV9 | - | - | TGTGCCAGCAGCGCCCTCCCGGGGGTGAGCACAGATACGCAGTATTTT | CASSALPGVSTDTQYF
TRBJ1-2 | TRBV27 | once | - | TGTGCCAGCAGTTTCGGCCCCGAGGGGGGCTACACCTTC | CASSFGPEGGYTF
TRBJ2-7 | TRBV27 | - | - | TGTGCCAGCAGTTTGCTGCCATCGGGCGAGCAGTACTTC | CASSLLPSGEQYF
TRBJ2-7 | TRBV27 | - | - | TGTGCCAGCAGTCATCAGGGTTCCTCCTACGAGCAGTACTTC | CASSHQGSSYEQYF
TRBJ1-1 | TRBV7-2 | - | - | TGTGCCAGCAGCTTAAGACCGCCTAACACTGAAGCTTTCTTT | CASSLRPPNTEAFF
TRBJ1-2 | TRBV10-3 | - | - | TGTGCCATCAGTGGAGGAGAGGGGACGTATGGCTACACCTTC | CAISGGEGTYGYTF
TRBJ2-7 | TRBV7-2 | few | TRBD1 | TGTGCCAGCAGCTTAGTTGGGACAGGGGGCGCGGACGAGCAGTACTTC | CASSLVGTGGADEQYF
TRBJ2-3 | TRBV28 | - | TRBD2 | TGTGCCAGCAAACTAGCGGGGGCGGCAGATACGCAGTATTTT | CASKLAGAADTQYF
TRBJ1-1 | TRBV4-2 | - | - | TGTGCCAGCAGCCAAGCCGGGGGGGCTGACACTGAAGCTTTCTTT | CASSQAGGADTEAFF
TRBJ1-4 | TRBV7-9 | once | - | TGTGCCAGCAGCCCGTTCGTTGGGGGCTTGGATGAAAAACTGTTTTTT | CASSPFVGGLDEKLFF
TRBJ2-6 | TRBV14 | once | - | TGTGCCAGCCGTCCGTGGAAGGGGACTGGGGCCAACGTCCTGACTTTC | CASRPWKGTGANVLTF
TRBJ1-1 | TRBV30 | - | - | TGTGCCTGGAGTGTACAGGATTCAGGAGCTTTCTTT | CAWSVQDSGAFF
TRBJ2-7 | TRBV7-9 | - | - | TGTGCCAGCAGCTCGGAAGGTTGGTACGAGCAGTACTTC | CASSSEGWYEQYF
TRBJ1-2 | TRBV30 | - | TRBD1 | TGTGCCTGGAGTGTAGGGGGCCGGGATGGCTACACCTTC | CAWSVGGRDGYTF
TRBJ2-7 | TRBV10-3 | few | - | TGTGCCATCAGTGACGACAGAACCTACGAGCAGTACTTC | CAISDDRTYEQYF
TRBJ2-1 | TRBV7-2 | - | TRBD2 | TGTGCCAGCAGCTTAGCGACTAGCGGGCGGTACAATGAGCAGTTCTTC | CASSLATSGRYNEQFF
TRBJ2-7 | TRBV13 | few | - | TGTGCCAGCAGCCCAGGCAATTACTACGAGCAGTACTTC | CASSPGNYYEQYF
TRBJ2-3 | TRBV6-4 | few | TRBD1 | TGTGCCAGCAGTCGACAGGGCGGAACAGATACGCAGTATTTT | CASSRQGGTDTQYF
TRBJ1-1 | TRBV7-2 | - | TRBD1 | TGTGCCAGCAGCCCTCTCGGACAGGGAGAAGAAGCTTTCTTT | CASSPLGQGEEAFF
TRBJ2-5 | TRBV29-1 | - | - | TGCAGCGTTGACGGCGTCTACCAAGAGACCCAGTACTTC | CSVDGVYQETQYF
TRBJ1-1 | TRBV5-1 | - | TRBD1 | TGCGCCAGCAGCTTGACAGGACAGGGGGGACCTTACACTGAAGCTTTCTTT | CASSLTGQGGPYTEAFF
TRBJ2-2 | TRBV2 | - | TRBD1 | TGTGCCAGCATCCCGATAAAGGGACAGGGGAACACCGGGGAGCTGTTTTTT | CASIPIKGQGNTGELFF
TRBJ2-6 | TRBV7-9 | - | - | TGTGCCAGCAGCCCTATCAGTCCTTCTGGGGCCAACGTCCTGACTTTC | CASSPISPSGANVLTF
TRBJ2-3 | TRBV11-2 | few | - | TGTGCCAGCAGCCCGCGGTGGGGCAGAGATACGCAGTATTTT | CASSPRWGRDTQYF
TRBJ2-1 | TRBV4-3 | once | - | TGCGCCAGCAGTGCCTCGGAGCGTCTTTCGAATGAGCAGTTCTTC | CASSASERLSNEQFF
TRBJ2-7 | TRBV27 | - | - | TGTGCCAGCAGTTTACAGGGGGAGGGTCTCTCCTACGAGCAGTACTTC | CASSLQGEGLSYEQYF
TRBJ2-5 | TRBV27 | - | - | TGTGCCAGCAGTTCCCAGGAAAAGACCCAGTACTTC | CASSSQEKTQYF
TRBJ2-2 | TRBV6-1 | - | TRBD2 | TGTGCCAGCAGTGATTCAGCGGGGGACACCGGGGAGCTGTTTTTT | CASSDSAGDTGELFF
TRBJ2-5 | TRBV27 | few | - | TGTGCCAGCAGTGCTATGGCGGGACGGCAAGAGACCCAGTACTTC | CASSAMAGRQETQYF
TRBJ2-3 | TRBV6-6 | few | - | TGTGCCAGCAGTTACTCCGAGGGGCGGGAAGATACGCAGTATTTT | CASSYSEGREDTQYF
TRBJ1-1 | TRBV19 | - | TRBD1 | TGTGCCAGTAGGCTGACCGGGACAGGGTTTACTGAAGCTTTCTTT | CASRLTGTGFTEAFF
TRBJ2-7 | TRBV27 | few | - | TGTGCCAGCAGTCCCTCGGATGACTACGAGCAGTACTTC | CASSPSDDYEQYF
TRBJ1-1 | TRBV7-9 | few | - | TGTGCCAGTCCAATGGTCAGAAACACTGAAGCTTTCTTT | CASPMVRNTEAFF
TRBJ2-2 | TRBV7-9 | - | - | TGTGCCAGCAGCCCTAACACCGGGACCACCGGGGAGCTGTTTTTT | CASSPNTGTTGELFF
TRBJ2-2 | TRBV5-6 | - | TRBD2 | TGTGCCAGCAGCTTGGCCACTAGCGGGTGGACCGGGGAGCTGTTTTTT | CASSLATSGWTGELFF
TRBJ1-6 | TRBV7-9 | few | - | TGTGCCACCCGGGGAGAGAATTCACCCCTCCACTTT | CATRGENSPLHF
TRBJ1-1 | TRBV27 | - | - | TGTGCCAGCAGTTTATCCGCGGGGGCCAGTCCCAACACTGAAGCTTTCTTT | CASSLSAGASPNTEAFF
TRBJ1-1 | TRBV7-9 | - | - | TGTGCCAGCAGCTTAGCAGGTACTATGAACACTGAAGCTTTCTTT | CASSLAGTMNTEAFF
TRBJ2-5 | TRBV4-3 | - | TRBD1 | TGCGCCAGCAGCCGCATTACAGGGGGAGAGACCCAGTACTTC | CASSRITGGETQYF
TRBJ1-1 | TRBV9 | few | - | TGTGCCAGCAGCGCCAGGATGGGCACTGAAGCTTTCTTT | CASSARMGTEAFF
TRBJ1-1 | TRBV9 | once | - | TGTGCCAGCAGCGTAGGCTATGGGCACACTGAAGCTTTCTTT | CASSVGYGHTEAFF
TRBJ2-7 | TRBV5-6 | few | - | TGTGCCAGCAGCCCACGTTCCTACGAGCAGTACTTC | CASSPRSYEQYF